This T cell receptor (beta chain) was obtained from a study of CD8 T cells in ankylosing spondylitis. CDR1 is SGHTA, CDR2 FQGNSA, per germline. The CDR3 consists of 16 residues. Quantitative 5'-RACE was performed with molecular barcodes, and it yielded the TCR beta libraries. One entry per CDR3 protein, called by TCRdb with MiXCR from the 5' RACE reads. The table lists about 140,000 distinct CDR3 sequences, roughly 8% of them singletons. About this clonotype: Its antigen is not known. One junction end does not reproduce the germline sequence, and a read error may be involved.

Study-level results: In peripheral blood, disease-linked CD8+ clones occurred at relatively low frequencies. Apparently characteristic of ankylosing spondylitis blood was a TCR beta motif (roughly eight highly homologous variants).

V usage is TRBV7-2 and J usage is TRBJ2-3, with D perhaps TRBD2 (5 bases). Sequencing was performed on synovial fluid, either unsorted or a sorted T cell fraction (not recorded which). This clonotype originated in a male donor with ankylosing spondylitis. The CDR3 DNA reads as TGTGCCAGCAGCTTAAGCCCCCCATCTAGCACAGATACGCAGTGTTTT. Protein sequence: CASSLSPPSSTDTQCF.